The 8 T cell receptor beta chains in this list originate from one sample, sequenced in a study of response to subunit inactivated influenza vaccine. TCRdb re-called the RT-PCR reads through MiXCR, storing one row per CDR3 protein. This repertoire shows 550,000 to 600,000 distinct CDR3 sequences, about an eighth found once; its top ten account for more than 8.5%. The source material was PBMCs from blood, sampled on the day of vaccination. These receptors all come from a man aged 50 or older who received an inactivated influenza vaccine.

The rearrangement links TRBV3-1 to TRBJ2-2; D call uncertain. Per the germline V gene, CDR1 is LGHDT and CDR2 is YNNKEL (reference sequence). The CDR3 loop spans 15 amino acids. Trimming took off 4 bases at V and 7 bases at J, with 16 bases between the two ends. Written as DNA, the CDR3 is TGTGCCAGCAGCCCCCGCGTGGGCGGAAACGGGGAGCTGTTTTTT. Translating it yields CASSPRVGGNGELFF.

The chain combines TRBV19 with TRBJ2-1; 7 positions match TRBD1. Per the germline V gene, CDR1 is LNHDA and CDR2 is SQIVND (reference sequence). The CDR3 loop spans 13 amino acids. Unmatched junction bases numbered 2, after V lost 9 bases and J lost 0 bases. The CDR3 sequence is CASSGGSYNEQFF. CDR3 nucleotides: TGTGCCAGCTCAGGGGGCTCCTACAATGAGCAGTTCTTC.

This clonotype occurred many times. V usage is TRBV20-1 and J usage is TRBJ2-7, with 8 bases aligning to TRBD1. Losses at the gene ends were 4 bases for V and 0 bases for J; bases not matched to a gene: 11. This CDR3 is 16 amino acids long. Per germline, CDR1 DFQATT and CDR2 SNEGSKA (reference sequence). As DNA, the CDR3 is TGCAGTGCTACAGGGGGCACTTCACTCAGCTCCTACGAGCAGTACTTC. As protein: CSATGGTSLSSYEQYF.

This clonotype was detected only a few times. At one end, the junction sequence differs from germline, possibly due to a read error. The CDR3 sequence is CASTTDRGETQYF. The CDR3 region has the DNA TGTGCTAGCACCACGGACAGGGGGGAGACCCAGTACTTC. The chain has TRBV7-7 and TRBJ2-5; 10 bases align to TRBD1. Germline V lookup: CDR1 SSHAT, CDR2 FNYEAQ (reference sequence). The CDR3 extends over 13 amino acids.

The chain combines TRBV28 with TRBJ1-2, with D possibly matching TRBD1 (5 bases). Germline lookup yields CDR1 MDHEN and CDR2 SYDVKM. V lost 2 bases, J lost 1 base, and 26 bases lay in between. The CDR3 spans 20 residues. CDR3 nucleotides: TGTGCCAGCAGTTTAGGTCCCCGGGGCTTGGGCAGCCTTGATAACTATGGCTACACCTTC. This sequence encodes CASSLGPRGLGSLDNYGYTF.

This chain uses TRBV12-3 or TRBV12-4 with TRBJ2-7; D is possibly TRBD2 (6 bases). The CDR3 has 14 residues. V was clipped by 6 bases and J by 4 bases, with 16 bases between them. CDR3 DNA sequence: TGTGCCAGCAGCCTGACTAGTCCGCGTTACGAGCAGTACTTC. It is translated as CASSLTSPRYEQYF.

This clonotype was observed a few times. The V and J genes are TRBV7-9 and TRBJ2-3, with 9 bases identical to TRBD2. The CDR3 has 17 residues. Germline V gene lookup returns CDR1 SEHNR and CDR2 FQNEAQ (reference sequence). V shed 4 bases and J 4 bases; nucleotides not matched to a gene: 12. This CDR3 is CASSSRRRGGVSDTQYF. The CDR3 DNA reads as TGTGCCAGCAGCTCTAGACGGCGGGGGGGGGTATCAGATACGCAGTATTTT.

Many counts were recorded for this clonotype. The chain has TRBV5-5 and TRBJ1-2, with D perhaps TRBD1 (6 bases). This CDR3 region has 15 residues. V was shortened by 0 bases and J by 4 bases, with 13 bases between the two germline ends. Germline V gene lookup returns CDR1 SGHKS and CDR2 YYEKEE (reference sequence). The CDR3 reads CASSLEGRGSYGYTF. The CDR3 region has the DNA TGTGCCAGCAGCTTGGAGGGCAGGGGAAGCTATGGCTACACCTTC.